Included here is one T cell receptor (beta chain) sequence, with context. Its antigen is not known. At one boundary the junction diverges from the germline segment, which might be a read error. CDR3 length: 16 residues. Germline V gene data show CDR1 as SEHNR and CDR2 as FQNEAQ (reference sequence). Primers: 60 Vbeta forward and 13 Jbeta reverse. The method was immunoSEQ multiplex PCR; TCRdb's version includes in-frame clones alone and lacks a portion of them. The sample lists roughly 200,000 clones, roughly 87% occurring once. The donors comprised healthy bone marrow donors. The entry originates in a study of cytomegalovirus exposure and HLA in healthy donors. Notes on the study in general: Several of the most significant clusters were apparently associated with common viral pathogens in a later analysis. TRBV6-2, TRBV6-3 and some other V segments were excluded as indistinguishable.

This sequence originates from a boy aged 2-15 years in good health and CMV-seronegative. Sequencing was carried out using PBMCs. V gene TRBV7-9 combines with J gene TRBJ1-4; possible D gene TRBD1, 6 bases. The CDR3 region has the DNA TGTTCCAGCAGCTTCGGCTTAGGGGGGGGCGATGAAAAACTGTTTTTT. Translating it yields CSSSFGLGGGDEKLFF.